This T cell receptor (beta chain) came from a study of patients and donors after allogeneic stem cell transplantation. The table lists this clonotype with many counts. In TCRdb, the RT-PCR reads were re-called with MiXCR into one record per CDR3 protein. The table shows 410,000 or so distinct CDR3 sequences, with approximately 16% occurring only once. The CDR3 covers 13 residues. V trimming: 4 bases; J trimming: 6 bases; junction bases outside the gene matches: 5. The germline V gene encodes CDR1 SGHRS and CDR2 YFSETQ. The clonotype originates from a human donor who was either an allogeneic HSCT recipient or a stem cell or donor lymphocyte infusion donor (not recorded which). It is not recorded whose cells these are; they may come from a transplant donor. The chain carries TRBV5-1 and TRBJ2-7, with 9 bases fitting TRBD1. The sequencing input was blood, either unsorted or a sorted T cell fraction (not recorded which). In DNA form, the CDR3 reads TGCGCCAGCAGCGTTACAGGGGGCATCGAGCAGTACTTC. Translating it yields CASSVTGGIEQYF.